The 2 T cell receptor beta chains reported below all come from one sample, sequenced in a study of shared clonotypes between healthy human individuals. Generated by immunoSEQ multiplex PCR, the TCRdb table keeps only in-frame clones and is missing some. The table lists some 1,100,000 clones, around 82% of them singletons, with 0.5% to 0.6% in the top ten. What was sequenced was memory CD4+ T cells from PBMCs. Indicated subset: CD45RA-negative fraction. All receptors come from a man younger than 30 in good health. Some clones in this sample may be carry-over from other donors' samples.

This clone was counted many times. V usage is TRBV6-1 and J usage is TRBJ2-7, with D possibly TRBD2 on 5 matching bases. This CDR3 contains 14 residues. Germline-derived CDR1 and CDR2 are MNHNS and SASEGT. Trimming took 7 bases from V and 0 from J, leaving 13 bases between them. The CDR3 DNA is TGTGCCAGCATGTTAACGGACTTCTCCTACGAGCAGTACTTC. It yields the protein CASMLTDFSYEQYF.

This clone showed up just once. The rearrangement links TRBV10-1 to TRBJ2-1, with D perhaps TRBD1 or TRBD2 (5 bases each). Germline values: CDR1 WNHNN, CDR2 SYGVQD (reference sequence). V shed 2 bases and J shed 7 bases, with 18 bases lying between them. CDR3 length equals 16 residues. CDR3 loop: CASSEGGGFPGNEQFF. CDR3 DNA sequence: TGCGCCAGCAGTGAGGGGGGTGGATTCCCGGGGAATGAGCAGTTCTTC.